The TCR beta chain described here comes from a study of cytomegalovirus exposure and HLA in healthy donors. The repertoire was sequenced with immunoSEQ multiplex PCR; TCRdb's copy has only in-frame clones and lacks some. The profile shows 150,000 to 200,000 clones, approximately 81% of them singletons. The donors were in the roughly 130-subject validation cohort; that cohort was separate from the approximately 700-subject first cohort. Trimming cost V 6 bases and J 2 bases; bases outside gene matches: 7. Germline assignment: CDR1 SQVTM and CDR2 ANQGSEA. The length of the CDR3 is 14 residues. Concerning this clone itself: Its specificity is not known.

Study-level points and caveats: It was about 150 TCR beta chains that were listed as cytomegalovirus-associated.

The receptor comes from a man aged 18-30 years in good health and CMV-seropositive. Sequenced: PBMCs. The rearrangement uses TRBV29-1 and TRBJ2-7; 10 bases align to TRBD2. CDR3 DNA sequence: TGCAGCGTCTACGGACTAGCGGTCCCCTACGAGCAGTACTTC. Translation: CSVYGLAVPYEQYF.